This is a list of T cell receptor beta chains from one sample in a study of cytomegalovirus exposure and HLA in healthy donors. The repertoire was sequenced with immunoSEQ multiplex PCR; TCRdb's copy has only in-frame clones and lacks some. The sample yields about 120,000 clones, around 76% seen once. The source material was PBMCs. The source is a man in his sixties in good health and CMV-seropositive. Each CDR3 is given with its conserved first and last residue. The D gene is left open where the match is weak. The listing skips clone size in some rows; elsewhere it reads once, few, many or a size class.

CDR3nt: TGTGCCAGCAGCTTAGTAGGGGAACCTGGAAACACCATATATTTT
CDR3aa: CASSLVGEPGNTIYF
v_gene: TRBV7-8
d_gene: -
j_gene: TRBJ1-3
abundance: -

CDR3nt: TGTGCCAGCAGTGAAGTAGGGACACGCTCCTACAATGAGCAGTTCTTC
CDR3aa: CASSEVGTRSYNEQFF
v_gene: TRBV6-1
d_gene: -
j_gene: TRBJ2-1
abundance: -

CDR3nt: TGTGCCAGCTCGCCTAATAGCTACGAGCAGTACTTC
CDR3aa: CASSPNSYEQYF
v_gene: TRBV18
d_gene: -
j_gene: TRBJ2-7
abundance: -

CDR3nt: TGTGCCAGCAGTTCAGGGGGTGTTGGGGTCCCTCAGCCCCAGCATTTT
CDR3aa: CASSSGGVGVPQPQHF
v_gene: TRBV6-6
d_gene: TRBD1
j_gene: TRBJ1-5
abundance: -

CDR3nt: TGCGCCAGCAGCAACATGGACAGCTCTGGAAACACCATATATTTT
CDR3aa: CASSNMDSSGNTIYF
v_gene: TRBV5-1
d_gene: -
j_gene: TRBJ1-3
abundance: once

CDR3nt: TGTGCCAGCAGTCCGACAGGGGGCAGACGAGAGACCCAGTACTTC
CDR3aa: CASSPTGGRRETQYF
v_gene: TRBV6-5
d_gene: TRBD1
j_gene: TRBJ2-5
abundance: few

CDR3nt: TGTGCCAGCAGCCAAGGTGGAGGGGGCAACACTGAAGCTTTCTTT
CDR3aa: CASSQGGGGNTEAFF
v_gene: TRBV28
d_gene: TRBD1
j_gene: TRBJ1-1
abundance: -

CDR3nt: TGTGCCAGCAGCGTGACTTCCCTGTCCGGTGGGGCCAACGTCCTGACTTTC
CDR3aa: CASSVTSLSGGANVLTF
v_gene: TRBV5-6
d_gene: -
j_gene: TRBJ2-6
abundance: once

CDR3nt: TGCGCCAGCAGCTTGTATGGAGTTACAGATACGCAGTATTTT
CDR3aa: CASSLYGVTDTQYF
v_gene: TRBV5-1
d_gene: -
j_gene: TRBJ2-3
abundance: -

CDR3nt: TGTGCCAGCAGCCAAGTTCTGGCGGGAATCGTAGCCTACGAGCAGTACTTC
CDR3aa: CASSQVLAGIVAYEQYF
v_gene: TRBV4-2
d_gene: -
j_gene: TRBJ2-7
abundance: -

CDR3nt: TGTGCCAGCAGTTTCGGCGGGAGGAGTCAAGAGACCCAGTACTTC
CDR3aa: CASSFGGRSQETQYF
v_gene: TRBV28
d_gene: TRBD2
j_gene: TRBJ2-5
abundance: -